A single sample gave rise to the 4 T cell receptor beta chains below, sequenced in a study of T cells in Graves' hyperthyroidism and ophthalmopathy (dated by TCRdb to about 2019). To prepare the library, multiplex PCR was applied. TCRdb shows the sequencer as Illumina HiSeq 2000. Amplification of TCR beta CDR3 regions was carried out from RNA transcripts. A first-round RT-PCR of the TCR CDR3 used the HTBI primer set with the Qiagen OneStep RT-PCR kit. TCRdb reanalyzed the raw reads on its own, using fastp at Q25 for trimming and MiXCR for clone calling, and kept in-frame beta chains. Every distinct CDR3 protein forms one entry, paired with its most common genes and DNA. Here the sample has approximately 370,000 distinct CDR3 sequences; roughly 15% occur a single time. Roughly a third of the sample is held by the ten biggest clonotypes. Material for sequencing was blood. All receptors come from a woman in her 30s with Graves' hyperthyroidism that later progressed to Graves' ophthalmopathy.

The chain combines TRBV12-3 or TRBV12-4 with TRBJ2-3, with TRBD1 identical over 8 bases. The CDR3 is made up of 17 amino acids. J lost 1 base, V lost 8 bases, and 14 bases had no gene match. CDR3 in amino acids: CASSTTKPGQGTDTQYF. CDR3 sequence (DNA): TGTGCCAGCTCCACAACAAAACCGGGACAGGGCACAGATACGCAGTATTTT.

This clonotype has a count of ten or more. V and J are TRBV30 and TRBJ2-5; 13 bases are shared with TRBD2. With 1 base clipped from V and 5 bases from J, the junction kept 10 bases outside the gene matches. CDR1 and CDR2 from the germline V gene are GTSNPN and SVGIG (reference sequence). The CDR3 sequence is 17 residues long. The DNA of the CDR3 is TGTGCCTGGAGTGAACTAGCGGGAGGGGGTTGGCGGGAGACCCAGTACTTC. Translating gives CAWSELAGGGWRETQYF.

The rearrangement uses TRBV7-6 and TRBJ1-2; TRBD1 is a possible D gene (5 bases). The germline V gene encodes CDR1 SGHVS and CDR2 FNYEAQ. This CDR3 is 18 amino acids long. V gave up 0 bases and J gave up 4 bases, with 21 bases separating them. The CDR3 nucleotides read TGTGCCAGCAGCTTAGCATTGGGGGTGCTCTTATCTGGCTATGGCTACACCTTC. The encoded protein is CASSLALGVLLSGYGYTF.

This clonotype was picked up one time. This chain connects TRBV5-1 to TRBJ2-7, with a weak D call TRBD2 (5 bases). The CDR3 length is 13 residues. With 5 bases removed from V and 6 bases from J, the gap between germline ends came to 15 bases. The germline gives CDR1 SGHRS, CDR2 YFSETQ. CDR3 sequence: CASSGGPVFEQYF. DNA for the CDR3: TGCGCCAGCAGTGGCGGGCCCGTGTTCGAGCAGTACTTC.